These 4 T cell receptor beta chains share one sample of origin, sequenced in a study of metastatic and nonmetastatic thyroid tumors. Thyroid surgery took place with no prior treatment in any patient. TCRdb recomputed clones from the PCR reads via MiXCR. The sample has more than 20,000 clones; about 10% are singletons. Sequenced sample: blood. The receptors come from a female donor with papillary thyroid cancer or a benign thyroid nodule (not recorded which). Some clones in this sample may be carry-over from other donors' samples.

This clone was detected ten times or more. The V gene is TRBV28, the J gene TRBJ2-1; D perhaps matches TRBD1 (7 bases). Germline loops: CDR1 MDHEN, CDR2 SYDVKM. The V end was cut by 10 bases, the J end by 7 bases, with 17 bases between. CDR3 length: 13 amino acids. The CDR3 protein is CAMGDREVNEQFF. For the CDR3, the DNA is TGTGCCATGGGTGACAGGGAGGTGAATGAGCAGTTCTTC.

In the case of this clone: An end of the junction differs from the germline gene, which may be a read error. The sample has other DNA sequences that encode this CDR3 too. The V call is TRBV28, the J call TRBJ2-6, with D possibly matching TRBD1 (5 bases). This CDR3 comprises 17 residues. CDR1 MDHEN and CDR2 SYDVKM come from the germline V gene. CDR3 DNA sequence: TGTGCCAGCAGTTTAGGTACAGTCCCATCTGGGGCGAACGTCCTGACTTTC. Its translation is CASSLGTVPSGANVLTF.

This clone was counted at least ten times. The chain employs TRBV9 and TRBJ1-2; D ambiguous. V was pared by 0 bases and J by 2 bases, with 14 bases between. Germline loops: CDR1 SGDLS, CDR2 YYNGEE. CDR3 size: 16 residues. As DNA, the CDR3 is TGTGCCAGCAGCGTAGCTCCTAAGACGGAAAACTATGGCTACACCTTC. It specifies CASSVAPKTENYGYTF.

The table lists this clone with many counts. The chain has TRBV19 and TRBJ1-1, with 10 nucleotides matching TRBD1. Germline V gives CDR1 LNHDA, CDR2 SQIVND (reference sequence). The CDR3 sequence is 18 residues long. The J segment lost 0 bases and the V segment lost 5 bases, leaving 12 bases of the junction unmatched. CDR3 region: CASSPTRQGASLNTEAFF. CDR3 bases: TGTGCCAGTAGTCCAACCCGACAGGGGGCGTCTCTGAACACTGAAGCTTTCTTT.